Here is one T cell receptor beta chain with its context. Participants, about 18 to 90 years old, spanned under 30 US areas. Participant reports of clinical history set cohort assignment. Two negative PCRs, clearance, or symptom resolution had been documented for recovered Cohort 3 donors. Germline V gene sequence: CDR1 LGHNT, CDR2 FRNRAP. CDR3 length: 13 amino acids. Trimming pared 6 bases from V and 5 bases from J, leaving 10 bases between. These data originate in a study of blood T cell repertoires in COVID-19. Per the original methods: Nucleated cell number was recorded as an estimate derived from reference gene primer amplification. Sequenced by immunoSEQ multiplex PCR; TCRdb stores in-frame clones only, minus some. That table is the source of V, J and clone size, and D and trimming were worked out from the DNA. This table holds tens of thousands of clones, approximately 90% found once.

The TCR was taken from a woman aged 40-49 years who had recovered from COVID-19. Specimen: PBMCs or T cells enriched from blood (not recorded which). The chain is built from TRBV12-5 and TRBJ2-2, with D possibly matching TRBD1 (5 bases). This CDR3 is CASGGRATGELFF. CDR3 nucleotide sequence: TGTGCTAGTGGGGGCAGGGCGACCGGGGAGCTGTTTTTT. Combining the CDR3 with reference TRBV12-5 and TRBJ2-2 gives the whole variable domain DARVTQTPRHKVTEMGQEVTMRCQPILGHNTVFWYRQTMMQGLELLAYFRNRAPLDDSGMPKDRFSAEMPDATLATLKIQPSEPRDSAVYFCASGGRATGELFFGEGSRLTVL.